One sample yielded the 3 T cell receptor beta chains listed below, sequenced in a study of monozygotic twins with inflammatory bowel disease. From the 5' RACE reads, TCRdb lists one entry per CDR3 protein and no DNA. Its clone listing holds under 45,000 distinct CDR3 sequences. Sequencing was carried out using blood. The receptors were sampled from a human donor with ulcerative colitis or Crohn's disease, or a healthy co-twin of an affected twin (not recorded which).

The chain uses TRBV6-1 and TRBJ1-5; there is no DNA to check the TCRdb D call of TRBD1. This CDR3 has 15 residues. CDR1 is MNHNS, CDR2 SASEGT, per germline. CDR3 residues: CASSSRGTEVQPQHF.

The chain uses TRBV11-2 and TRBJ2-4; checking the TCRdb D call of TRBD2 is not possible without DNA. The CDR3 sequence is 19 residues long. Germline V lookup: CDR1 SGHAT, CDR2 FQNNGV. The CDR3 protein is CASSPDRAGPVLAKNIQYF.

The chain carries TRBV3-1 and TRBJ1-3. This CDR3 contains 13 residues. From germline, CDR1 is LGHDT and CDR2 YNNKEL (reference sequence). CDR3 sequence reads: CASSQAAGNTIYF.